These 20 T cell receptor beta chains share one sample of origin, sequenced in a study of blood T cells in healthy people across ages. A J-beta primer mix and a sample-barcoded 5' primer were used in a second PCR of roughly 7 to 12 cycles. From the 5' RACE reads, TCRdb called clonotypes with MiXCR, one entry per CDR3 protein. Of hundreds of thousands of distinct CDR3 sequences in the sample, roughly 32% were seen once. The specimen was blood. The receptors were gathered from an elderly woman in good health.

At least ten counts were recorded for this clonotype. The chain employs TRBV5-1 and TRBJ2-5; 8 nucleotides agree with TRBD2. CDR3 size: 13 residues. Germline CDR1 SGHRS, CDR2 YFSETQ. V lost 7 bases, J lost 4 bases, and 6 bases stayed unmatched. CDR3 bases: TGCGCCAGCTCGGGGGGGCCGGGAGAGACCCAGTACTTC. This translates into CASSGGPGETQYF. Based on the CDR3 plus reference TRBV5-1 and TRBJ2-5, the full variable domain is KAGVTQTPRYLIKTRGQQVTLSCSPISGHRSVSWYQQTPGQGLQFLFEYFSETQRNKGNFPGRFSGRQFSNSRSEMNVSTLELGDSALYLCASSGGPGETQYFGPGTRLLVL.

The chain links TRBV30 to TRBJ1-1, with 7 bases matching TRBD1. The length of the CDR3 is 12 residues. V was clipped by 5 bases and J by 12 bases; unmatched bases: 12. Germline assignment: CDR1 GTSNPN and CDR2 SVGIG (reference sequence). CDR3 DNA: TGTGCCTGGGAGCCGGGACAGTCGAGACCTTTCTTT. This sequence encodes CAWEPGQSRPFF.

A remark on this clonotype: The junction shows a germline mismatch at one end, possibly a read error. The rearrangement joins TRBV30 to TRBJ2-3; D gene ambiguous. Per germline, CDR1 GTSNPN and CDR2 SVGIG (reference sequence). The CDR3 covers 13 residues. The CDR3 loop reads CARSWSSTDTQYF. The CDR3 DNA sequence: TGTGCCCGGAGTTGGTCTAGCACAGATACGCAGTATTTT.

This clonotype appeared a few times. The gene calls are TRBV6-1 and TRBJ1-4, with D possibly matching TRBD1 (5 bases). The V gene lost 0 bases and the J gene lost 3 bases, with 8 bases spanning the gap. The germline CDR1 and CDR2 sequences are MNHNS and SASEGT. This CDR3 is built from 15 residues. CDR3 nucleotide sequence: TGTGCCAGCAGTGAAGCGTGGGGGGCTAATGAAAAACTGTTTTTT. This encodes CASSEAWGANEKLFF.

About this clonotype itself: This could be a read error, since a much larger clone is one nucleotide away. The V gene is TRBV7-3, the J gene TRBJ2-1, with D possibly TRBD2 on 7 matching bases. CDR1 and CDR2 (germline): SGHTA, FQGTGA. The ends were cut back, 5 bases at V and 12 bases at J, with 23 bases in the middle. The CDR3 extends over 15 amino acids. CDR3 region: CASSPRDTFSGGQFF. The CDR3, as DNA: TGTGCCAGCAGCCCCCGGGACACTTTCTCGGGAGGGCAGTTCTTC. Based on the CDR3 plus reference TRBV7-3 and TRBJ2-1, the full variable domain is GAGVSQTPSNKVTEKGKYVELRCDPISGHTALYWYRQSLGQGPEFLIYFQGTGAADDSGLPNDRFFAVRPEGSVSTLKIQRTERGDSAVYLCASSPRDTFSGGQFFGPGTRLTVL.

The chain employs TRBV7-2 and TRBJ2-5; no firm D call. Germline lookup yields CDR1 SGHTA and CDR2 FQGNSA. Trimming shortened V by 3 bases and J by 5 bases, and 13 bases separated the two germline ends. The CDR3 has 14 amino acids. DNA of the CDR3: TGTGCCAGCAGCTTTGGACCGTCCCGGGAGACCCAGTACTTC. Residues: CASSFGPSRETQYF.

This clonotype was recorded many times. CDR3 in amino acids: CASSLDRQSVYTF. The CDR3, as DNA: TGTGCCAGCAGCCTGGACCGACAGTCTGTCTACACCTTC. The chain joins TRBV12-3 or TRBV12-4 to TRBJ1-2, with D maybe TRBD1 (5 bases). The V and J ends lost 6 bases and 10 bases respectively, with 18 bases between them. The CDR3 length is 13 residues.

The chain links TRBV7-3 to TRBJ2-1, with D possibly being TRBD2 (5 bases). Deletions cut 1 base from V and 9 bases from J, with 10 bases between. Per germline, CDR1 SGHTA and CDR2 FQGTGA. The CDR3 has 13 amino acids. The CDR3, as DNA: TGTGCCAGCAGCTTAAGAGAGGGCGCTGAGCAGTTCTTC. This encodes CASSLREGAEQFF. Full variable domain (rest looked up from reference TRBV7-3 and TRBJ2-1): GAGVSQTPSNKVTEKGKYVELRCDPISGHTALYWYRQSLGQGPEFLIYFQGTGAADDSGLPNDRFFAVRPEGSVSTLKIQRTERGDSAVYLCASSLREGAEQFFGPGTRLTVL.

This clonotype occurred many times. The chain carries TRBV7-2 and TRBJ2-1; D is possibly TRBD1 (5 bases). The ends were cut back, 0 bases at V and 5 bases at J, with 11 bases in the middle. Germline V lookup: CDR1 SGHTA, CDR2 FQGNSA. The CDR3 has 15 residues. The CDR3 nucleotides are TGTGCCAGCAGCTTAGCGCCGGCAGGGAACAATGAGCAGTTCTTC. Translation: CASSLAPAGNNEQFF.

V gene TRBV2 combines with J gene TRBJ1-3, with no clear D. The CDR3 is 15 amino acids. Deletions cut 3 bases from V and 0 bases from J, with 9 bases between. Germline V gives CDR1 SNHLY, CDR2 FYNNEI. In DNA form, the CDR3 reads TGTGCCAGCAGTGAGGGCAGTTACTCTGGAAACACCATATATTTT. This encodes CASSEGSYSGNTIYF.

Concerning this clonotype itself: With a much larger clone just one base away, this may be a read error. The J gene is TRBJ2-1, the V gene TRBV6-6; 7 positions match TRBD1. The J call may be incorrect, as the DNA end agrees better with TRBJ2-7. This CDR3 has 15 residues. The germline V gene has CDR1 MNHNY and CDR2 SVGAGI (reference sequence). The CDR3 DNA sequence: TGTGCCAGCAGTTACACACAGGGGTCCTACAATGAGCAGTACTTC. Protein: CASSYTQGSYNEQYF.

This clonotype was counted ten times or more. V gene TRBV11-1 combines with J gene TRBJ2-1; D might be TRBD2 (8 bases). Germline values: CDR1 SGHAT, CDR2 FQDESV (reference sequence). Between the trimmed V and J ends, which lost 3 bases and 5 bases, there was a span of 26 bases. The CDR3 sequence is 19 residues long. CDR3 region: CASSFPRARGERGNNEQFF. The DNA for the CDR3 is TGTGCCAGCAGCTTTCCGAGAGCCAGGGGGGAGCGGGGGAACAATGAGCAGTTCTTC.

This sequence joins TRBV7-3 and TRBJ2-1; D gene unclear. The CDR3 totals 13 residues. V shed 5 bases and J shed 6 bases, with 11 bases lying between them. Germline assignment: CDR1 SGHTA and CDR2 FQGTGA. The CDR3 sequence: CASSIGLGNEQFF. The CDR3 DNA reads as TGTGCCAGCAGCATTGGTCTCGGCAATGAGCAGTTCTTC.

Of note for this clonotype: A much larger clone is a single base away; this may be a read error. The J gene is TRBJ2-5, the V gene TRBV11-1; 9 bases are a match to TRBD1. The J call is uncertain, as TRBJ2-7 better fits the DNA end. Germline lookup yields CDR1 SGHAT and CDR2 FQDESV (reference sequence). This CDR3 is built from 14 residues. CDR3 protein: CTSSPTGGLDEQYF. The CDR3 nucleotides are TGTACCAGCAGCCCGACAGGGGGGTTGGACGAGCAGTACTTC.

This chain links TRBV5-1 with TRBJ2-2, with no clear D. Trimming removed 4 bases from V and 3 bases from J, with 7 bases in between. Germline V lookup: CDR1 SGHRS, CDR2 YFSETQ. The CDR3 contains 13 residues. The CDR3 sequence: CASSRGHTGELFF. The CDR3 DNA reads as TGCGCCAGCAGCAGAGGCCACACCGGGGAGCTGTTTTTT.

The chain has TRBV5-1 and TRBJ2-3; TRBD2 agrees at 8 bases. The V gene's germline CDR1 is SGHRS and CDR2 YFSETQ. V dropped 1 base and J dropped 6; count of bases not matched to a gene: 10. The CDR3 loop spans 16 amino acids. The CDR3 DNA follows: TGCGCCAGCAGCTTGTACTTGCGGGGGGCCAAGGATACGCAGTATTTT. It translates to CASSLYLRGAKDTQYF. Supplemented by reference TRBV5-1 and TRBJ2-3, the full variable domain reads KAGVTQTPRYLIKTRGQQVTLSCSPISGHRSVSWYQQTPGQGLQFLFEYFSETQRNKGNFPGRFSGRQFSNSRSEMNVSTLELGDSALYLCASSLYLRGAKDTQYFGPGTRLTVL.

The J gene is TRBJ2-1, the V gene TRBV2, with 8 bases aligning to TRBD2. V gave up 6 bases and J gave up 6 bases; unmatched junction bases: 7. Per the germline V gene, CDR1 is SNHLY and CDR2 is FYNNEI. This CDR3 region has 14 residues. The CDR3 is CASRPSGGSNEQFF. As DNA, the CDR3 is TGTGCCAGCAGACCAAGCGGGGGTTCCAATGAGCAGTTCTTC.

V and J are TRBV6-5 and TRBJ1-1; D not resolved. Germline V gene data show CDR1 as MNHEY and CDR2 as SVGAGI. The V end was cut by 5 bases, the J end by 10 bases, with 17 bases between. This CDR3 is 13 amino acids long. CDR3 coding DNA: TGTGCCAGCAGTGGAGGTACGGGCATAACAGCTTTCTTT. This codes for CASSGGTGITAFF.

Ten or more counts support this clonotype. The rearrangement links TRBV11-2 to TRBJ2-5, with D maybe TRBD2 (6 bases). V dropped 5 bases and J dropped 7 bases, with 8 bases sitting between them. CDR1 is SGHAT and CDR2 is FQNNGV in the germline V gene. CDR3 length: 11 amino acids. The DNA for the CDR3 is TGTGCCAGCAGCGCGGAGGGGACCCAGTACTTC. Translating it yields CASSAEGTQYF.

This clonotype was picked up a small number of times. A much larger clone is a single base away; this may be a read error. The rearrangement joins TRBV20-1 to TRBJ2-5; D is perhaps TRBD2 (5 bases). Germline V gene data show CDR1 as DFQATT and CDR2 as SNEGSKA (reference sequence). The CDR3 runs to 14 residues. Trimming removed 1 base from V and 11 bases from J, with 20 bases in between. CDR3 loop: CSARALRGYNEQYF. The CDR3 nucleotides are TGCAGTGCTAGAGCTCTTCGGGGTTACAATGAGCAGTACTTC.